The T cell receptor beta chain described here comes from a study of T cells in Graves' hyperthyroidism and ophthalmopathy. Findings and limits, study-wide: Separation of ophthalmopathy from stable hyperthyroidism was achieved by a 13 V-J model.

This clonotype was seen at least ten times. What it binds is not known. The germline CDR1 and CDR2 sequences are KGHSH and LQKENI. This CDR3 region has 15 residues. V lost 2 bases, J lost 6 bases, and 14 bases lay in between. TCR beta CDR3 regions were amplified from RNA. The HTBI primer set drove a first-round RT-PCR of the TCR CDR3. From the multiplex PCR reads, TCRdb called clonotypes with MiXCR, one entry per CDR3 protein. Of about 420,000 distinct CDR3 sequences listed, less than 20% are singletons. Sequencing was carried out using blood. This chain uses TRBV18 with TRBJ1-5; D uncertain. The origin of this receptor is a woman between 18 and 29 years old with Graves' hyperthyroidism. CDR3 coding DNA: TGTGCCAGCTCACCAGTGGGAGGGAGAGGTCAGCCCCAGCATTTT. Its protein product is CASSPVGGRGQPQHF. Combining the CDR3 with reference TRBV18 and TRBJ1-5 gives the whole variable domain NAGVMQNPRHLVRRRGQEARLRCSPMKGHSHVYWYRQLPEEGLKFMVYLQKENIIDESGMPKERFSAEFPKEGPSILRIQQVVRGDSAAYFCASSPVGGRGQPQHFGDGTRLSIL.